The T cell receptor beta chain under discussion was sequenced for a study of spatial heterogeneity in lung cancer. Study-wide context: PBMC samples from follow-up, when available, were sequenced at a median of around 23 months post-resection. A unique TCR and UMI combination showed up more than ten times in raw reads, on average. Among detected sequences, beta-chain ones consistently exceeded alpha-chain ones in number.

The V end lost 4 bases, the J end lost 1 base, and 13 bases lay between the germline ends. Germline values: CDR1 SGHRS, CDR2 YFSETQ. The CDR3 loop spans 15 amino acids. TCRdb re-called the 5' RACE reads with MiXCR, one entry per CDR3 protein. The sample contains roughly 46,000 distinct CDR3 sequences, 12% of which appear only once. Indicated time point: blood at routine non-recurrence follow-up after resection. Frozen PBMC, nontumor lung or tumor provided whole RNA, which was sequenced unsorted. The clonotype originates from a male donor with early-stage non-small cell lung cancer. The sample in question was PBMCs, obtained at follow-up. The chain carries TRBV5-1 and TRBJ2-3; D is undetermined. The CDR3 reads CASSPQTAGTDTQYF. The CDR3 region has the DNA TGCGCCAGCAGCCCTCAGACCGCAGGCACAGATACGCAGTATTTT. Full variable domain (remainder filled in from reference TRBV5-1 and TRBJ2-3): KAGVTQTPRYLIKTRGQQVTLSCSPISGHRSVSWYQQTPGQGLQFLFEYFSETQRNKGNFPGRFSGRQFSNSRSEMNVSTLELGDSALYLCASSPQTAGTDTQYFGPGTRLTVL.